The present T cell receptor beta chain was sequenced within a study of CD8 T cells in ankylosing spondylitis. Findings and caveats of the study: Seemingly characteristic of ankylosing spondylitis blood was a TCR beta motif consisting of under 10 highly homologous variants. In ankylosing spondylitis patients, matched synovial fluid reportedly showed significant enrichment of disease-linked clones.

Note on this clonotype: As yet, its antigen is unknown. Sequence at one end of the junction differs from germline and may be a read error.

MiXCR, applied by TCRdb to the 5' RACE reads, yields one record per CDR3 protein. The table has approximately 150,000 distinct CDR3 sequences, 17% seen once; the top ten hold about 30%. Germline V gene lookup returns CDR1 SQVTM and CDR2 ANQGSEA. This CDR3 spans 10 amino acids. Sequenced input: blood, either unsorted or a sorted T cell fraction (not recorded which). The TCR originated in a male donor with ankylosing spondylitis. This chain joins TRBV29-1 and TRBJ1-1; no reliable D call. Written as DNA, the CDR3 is TGCAGCTCCGGGCCCACTGAAGCTTCCTTT. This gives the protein CSSGPTEASF.